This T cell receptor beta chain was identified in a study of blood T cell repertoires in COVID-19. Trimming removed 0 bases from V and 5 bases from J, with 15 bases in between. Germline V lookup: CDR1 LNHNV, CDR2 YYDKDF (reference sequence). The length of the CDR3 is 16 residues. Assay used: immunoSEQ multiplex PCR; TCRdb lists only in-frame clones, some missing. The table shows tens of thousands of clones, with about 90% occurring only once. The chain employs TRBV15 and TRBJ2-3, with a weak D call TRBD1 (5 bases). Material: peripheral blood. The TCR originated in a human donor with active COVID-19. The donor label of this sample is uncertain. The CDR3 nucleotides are TGTGCCACCAGCAGAGATAAAGGGGCCCGAGGAGATACGCAGTATTTT. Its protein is CATSRDKGARGDTQYF.